This TCR beta chain was documented in a study of blood T cell repertoires in COVID-19. The CDR3 is made up of 16 amino acids. V lost 4 bases, J lost 0 bases, and 6 bases stayed unmatched. The germline CDR1 and CDR2 sequences are LNHDA and SQIVND (reference sequence). Clones were sequenced by immunoSEQ multiplex PCR, and TCRdb holds only the in-frame ones, with some missing. The top ten hold just under 30% of the sample, which has around 120,000 clones, 75% to 90% seen once. Sample: peripheral blood. The gene calls are TRBV19 and TRBJ1-5; 7 bases are shared with TRBD1. The origin of this receptor is a woman in her seventies with acute or convalescent COVID-19. The CDR3 nucleotides read TGTGCCAGTAGTACCCGACAGGGTTCTAGCAATCAGCCCCAGCATTTT. This codes for CASSTRQGSSNQPQHF.